This T cell receptor beta chain was retrieved from a study of PD-1 blockade in classical Hodgkin lymphoma. With respect to this clone: Its antigen remains unknown.

Time point indicated: cycle 4 day 1 (C4D1), after less than 7 weeks of nivolumab. Relapse after autologous stem cell transplantation occurred in every patient, and brentuximab vedotin exposure varied. The method was immunoSEQ multiplex PCR; TCRdb's version includes in-frame clones alone and lacks a portion of them. The sample yields around 50,000 clones, around 76% seen once. Points from the study as a whole: Relapsed/refractory patients reportedly had the lowest baseline TCR diversity, below newly diagnosed patients, who were below healthy donors.

With 4 bases removed from V and 7 bases from J, the gap between germline ends came to 19 bases. The CDR3 extends over 16 amino acids. CDR1 and CDR2 from the germline V gene are LGHNA and YNFKEQ. The material sequenced was peripheral blood mononuclear cells (PBMCs), taken before the fourth cycle of nivolumab. The sequence was obtained from a human donor with classical Hodgkin lymphoma. This chain connects TRBV4-2 to TRBJ1-4; the D gene is possibly TRBD1 (6 bases). The CDR3 loop is CASSPTGNRVTEKLFF. In DNA form, the CDR3 reads TGTGCCAGCAGCCCGACCGGAAACAGGGTCACTGAAAAACTGTTTTTT.